This T cell receptor beta chain is from a study of CD4 and CD8 cells across lung adenocarcinoma regions (dated 2018 in TCRdb). The study in broad terms: The study compared tumor centers with tumor margins to examine intratumor heterogeneity of the T cell receptor repertoire.

Donors were patients with localized lung adenocarcinoma, a subtype of non-small cell lung cancer. The margins of localized lung adenocarcinomas were where the samples came from. For TCR repertoire analysis, CD8+ T cells taken from tumor tissue were profiled apart from CD4+ T cells. From the cysteine through the phenylalanine, the CDR3 covers 16 amino acids. Of all the DNA, just the CDR3 is kept, 48 bases in frame from base 1. CDR1 SGHTA and CDR2 FQGNSA were looked up in the germline V gene. V loses 1 base at its end and J loses 2 bases; junction bases beyond the gene matches: 4. As to this clonotype: Which antigen it targets is not known. There are no base qualities to consult, and no much larger clone falls within one base.

Library preparation was by PCR. TCRdb shows the sequencer as HiSeq X Ten. The raw public reads went through TCRdb reprocessing: fastp at Q25, MiXCR clone calling, in-frame beta chains kept. Merged by CDR3 protein, the rows form single entries marked with the most common genes and DNA. Across this sample there are 9,500 to 12,000 distinct CDR3 sequences, with roughly 51% seen only once. The ten top clones hold 30% to 40% of the sample. This chain joins TRBV7-2 to TRBJ2-1; TRBD2 agrees with 8 junctional bases. The specimen sequenced was CD8+ T cells from the margin of a lung tumor. The cell subset or site label, read with the paper, signifies: tumor margin region. The origin of this receptor is a male donor with lung adenocarcinoma. The CD4 and CD8 labels of this study may be unreliable. The CDR3 reads CASSLVVGGAYNEQFF. Read as DNA, the sequence is TGTGCCAGCAGCTTAGTTGTCGGGGGGGCCTACAATGAGCAGTTCTTC. Here the CDR3 is joined to the reference TRBV7-2 and TRBJ2-1 genes, and the full variable domain is: GAGVSQSPSNKVTEKGKDVELRCDPISGHTALYWYRQSLGQGLEFLIYFQGNSAPDKSGLPSDRFSAERTGGSVSTLTIQRTQQEDSAVYLCASSLVVGGAYNEQFFGPGTRLTVL.